This T cell receptor beta chain is drawn from a study of regulatory T cells in long-lasting Graves disease. Across the whole study: Graves' disease counted as persistent after over 5 years of antithyroid drugs with positive TSH receptor antibodies.

Regarding time point: persistent/refractory GD, antithyroid drugs over 5 years with positive TRAb. Construction of the TCR library relied on RNA isolated from PBMCs. In the case of this clonotype: The antigen is not known.

Germline V CDR1 and CDR2: DFQATT, SNEGSKA (reference sequence). The CDR3 spans 15 residues. With 3 bases removed from V and 0 bases from J, the gap between germline ends came to 12 bases. Whole-study findings and limits: New patients shared fewer public clonotypes (about 970) than persistent patients did (roughly 2,500).

Construction of the TCR beta libraries employed iRepertoire HTBI primers in conjunction with Arm-PCR of CDR3 regions. TCRdb redid the calling of the multiplex PCR reads with MiXCR, one entry per CDR3 protein. Of hundreds of thousands of distinct CDR3 sequences in the sample, less than 25% were seen once. This TCR derives from a female donor with Graves disease. Sample: peripheral blood mononuclear cells (PBMCs), taken when the disease was refractory, from a patient treated with antithyroid drugs. The V and J genes are TRBV20-1 and TRBJ1-5; D unresolved. The CDR3 region is CSASWTSDSNQPQHF. CDR3 DNA sequence: TGCAGTGCTAGTTGGACGTCAGATAGCAATCAGCCCCAGCATTTT.